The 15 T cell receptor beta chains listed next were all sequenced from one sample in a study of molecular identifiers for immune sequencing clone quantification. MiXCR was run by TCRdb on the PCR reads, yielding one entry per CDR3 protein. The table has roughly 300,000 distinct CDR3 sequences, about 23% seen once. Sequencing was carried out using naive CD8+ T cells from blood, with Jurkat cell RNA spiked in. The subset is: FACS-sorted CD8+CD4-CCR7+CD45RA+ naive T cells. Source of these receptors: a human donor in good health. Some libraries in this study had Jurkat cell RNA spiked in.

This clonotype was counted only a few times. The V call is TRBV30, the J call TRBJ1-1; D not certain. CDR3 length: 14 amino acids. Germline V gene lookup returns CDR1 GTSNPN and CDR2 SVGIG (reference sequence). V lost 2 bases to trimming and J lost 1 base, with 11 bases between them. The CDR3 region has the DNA TGTGCCTGGAGTCCAGGTTACGGGAACACTGAAGCTTTCTTT. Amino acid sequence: CAWSPGYGNTEAFF.

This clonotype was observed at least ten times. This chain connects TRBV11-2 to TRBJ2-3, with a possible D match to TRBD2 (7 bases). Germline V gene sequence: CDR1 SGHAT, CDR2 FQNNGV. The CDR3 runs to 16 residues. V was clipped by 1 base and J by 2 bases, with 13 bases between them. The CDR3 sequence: CASSLGPGGPTDTQYF. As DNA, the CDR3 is TGTGCCAGCAGCTTAGGCCCCGGGGGGCCCACAGATACGCAGTATTTT.

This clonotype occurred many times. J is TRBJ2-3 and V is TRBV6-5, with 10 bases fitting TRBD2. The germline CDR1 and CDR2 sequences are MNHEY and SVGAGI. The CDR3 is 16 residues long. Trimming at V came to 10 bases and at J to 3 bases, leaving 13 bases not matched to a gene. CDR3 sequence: CATHGSGGVNTDTQYF. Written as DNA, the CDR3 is TGTGCCACCCACGGGAGCGGGGGGGTAAATACAGATACGCAGTATTTT.

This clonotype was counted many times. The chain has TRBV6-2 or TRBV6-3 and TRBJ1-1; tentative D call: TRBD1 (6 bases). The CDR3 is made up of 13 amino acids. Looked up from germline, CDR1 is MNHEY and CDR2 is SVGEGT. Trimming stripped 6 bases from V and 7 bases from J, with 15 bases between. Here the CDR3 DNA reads TGTGCCAGCAGGCCGGACAGAACCCTTGAAGCTTTCTTT. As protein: CASRPDRTLEAFF.

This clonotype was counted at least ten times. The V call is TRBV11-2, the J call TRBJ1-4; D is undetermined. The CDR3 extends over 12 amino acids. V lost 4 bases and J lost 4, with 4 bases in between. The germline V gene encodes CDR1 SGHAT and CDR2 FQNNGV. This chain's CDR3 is CASSSLNEKLFF. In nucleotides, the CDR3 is TGTGCCAGCAGCTCCCTTAATGAAAAACTGTTTTTT.

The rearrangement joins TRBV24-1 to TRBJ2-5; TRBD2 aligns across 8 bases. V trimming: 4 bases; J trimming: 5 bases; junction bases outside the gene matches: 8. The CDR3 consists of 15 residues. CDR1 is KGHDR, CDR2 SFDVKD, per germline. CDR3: CATSEGLAGLETQYF. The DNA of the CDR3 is TGTGCCACCAGTGAGGGTTTAGCGGGACTCGAGACCCAGTACTTC.

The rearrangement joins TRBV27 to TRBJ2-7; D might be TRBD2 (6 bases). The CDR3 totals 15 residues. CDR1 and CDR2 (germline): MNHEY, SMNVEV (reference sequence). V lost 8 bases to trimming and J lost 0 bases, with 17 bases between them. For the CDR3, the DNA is TGTGCCAGCTGCAGCCGGAGCGGGCCCTCCTACGAGCAGTACTTC. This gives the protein CASCSRSGPSYEQYF.

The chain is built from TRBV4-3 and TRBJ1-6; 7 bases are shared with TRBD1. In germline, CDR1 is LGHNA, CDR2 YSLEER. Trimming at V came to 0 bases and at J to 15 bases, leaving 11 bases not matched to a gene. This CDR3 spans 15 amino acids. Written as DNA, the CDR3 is TGCGCCAGCAGCCAAGATTTTGAGACAGGGAGTTACCTCCACTTT. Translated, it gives CASSQDFETGSYLHF.

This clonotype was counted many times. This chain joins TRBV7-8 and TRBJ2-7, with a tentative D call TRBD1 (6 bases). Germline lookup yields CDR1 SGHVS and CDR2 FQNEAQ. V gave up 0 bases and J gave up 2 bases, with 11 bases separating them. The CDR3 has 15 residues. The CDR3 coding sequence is TGTGCCAGCAGCTTAGCGGGGCAGGGGACCTACGAGCAGTACTTC. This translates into CASSLAGQGTYEQYF.

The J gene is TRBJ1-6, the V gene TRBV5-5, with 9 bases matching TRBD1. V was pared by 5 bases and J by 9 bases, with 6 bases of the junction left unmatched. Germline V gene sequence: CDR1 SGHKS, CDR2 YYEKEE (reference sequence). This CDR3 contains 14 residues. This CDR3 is CASRSTGGGSPLHF. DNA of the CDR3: TGTGCCAGCAGGTCGACAGGGGGGGGTTCACCCCTCCACTTT.

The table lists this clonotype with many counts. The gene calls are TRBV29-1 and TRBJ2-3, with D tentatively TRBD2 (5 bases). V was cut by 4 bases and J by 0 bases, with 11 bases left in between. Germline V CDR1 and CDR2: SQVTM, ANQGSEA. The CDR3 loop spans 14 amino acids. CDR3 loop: CSVVSWESTDTQYF. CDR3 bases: TGCAGCGTTGTTTCGTGGGAGAGCACAGATACGCAGTATTTT.

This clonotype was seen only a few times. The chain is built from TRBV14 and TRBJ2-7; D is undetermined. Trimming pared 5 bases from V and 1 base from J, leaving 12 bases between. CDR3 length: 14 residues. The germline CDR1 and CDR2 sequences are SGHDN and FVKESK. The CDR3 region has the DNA TGTGCCAGCAGCGAGGTGCCTGGGTCCTACGAGCAGTACTTC. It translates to CASSEVPGSYEQYF.

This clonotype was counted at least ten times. DNA of the CDR3: TGTGCCAGCAGTTCACCAGGGGGACAAGAGACCCAGTACTTC. Its translation is CASSSPGGQETQYF. This chain connects TRBV12-3 or TRBV12-4 to TRBJ2-5, with 7 nucleotides matching TRBD1. This CDR3 spans 14 amino acids. The V gene end was trimmed by 4 bases and the J gene end by 2 bases; junction bases not matched to a gene: 4.

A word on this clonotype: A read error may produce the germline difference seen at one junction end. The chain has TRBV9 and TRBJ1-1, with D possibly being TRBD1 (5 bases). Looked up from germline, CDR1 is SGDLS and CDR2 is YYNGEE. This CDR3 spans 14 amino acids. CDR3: CASGVLDTGDEAFF. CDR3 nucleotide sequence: TGTGCCAGCGGCGTATTAGACACGGGGGACGAAGCTTTCTTT.

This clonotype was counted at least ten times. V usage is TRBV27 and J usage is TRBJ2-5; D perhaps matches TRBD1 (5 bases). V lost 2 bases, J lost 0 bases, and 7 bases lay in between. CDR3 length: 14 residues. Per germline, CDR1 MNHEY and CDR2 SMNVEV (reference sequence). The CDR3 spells CASSLLTDQETQYF. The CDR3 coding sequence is TGTGCCAGCAGTTTACTGACAGACCAAGAGACCCAGTACTTC.